This TCR beta chain comes out of a study of immune cell composition in non-small cell lung cancer. Trimming shortened V by 4 bases and J by 8 bases, and 17 bases separated the two germline ends. The length of the CDR3 is 15 residues. The germline V gene encodes CDR1 SGHTA and CDR2 FQGNSA. Clones were read by immunoSEQ multiplex PCR, and TCRdb kept only the in-frame ones, dropping some. This table holds several thousand clones, around three quarters found once. Sequencing input: lung tumor tissue. The rearrangement links TRBV7-2 to TRBJ1-4, with D tentatively TRBD1 (6 bases). The source of this sequence is a human donor with non-small cell lung cancer. CDR3 coding DNA: TGTGCCAGCAGCTCTCTAGGGGGGGCGCAGGAAAAACTGTTTTTT. It yields the protein CASSSLGGAQEKLFF.